This paragraph reports one TCR beta chain. Its target antigen remains unknown. One base away there is no much larger clone; base qualities are not given. The data originate from a study of blood T cells in healthy people across ages (dated by TCRdb to 2015 to 2017). As for the study more broadly: In model experiments, roughly one uniquely barcoded TCR beta cDNA molecule per two T cells was captured by template switching. Age-related changes in TCR beta repertoire diversity were measured in the study by deep sequencing normalized with unique cDNA molecular identifiers. Donors were grouped into four age groups: young (average roughly 17 years), middle-aged (39), aged (about 60) and long-lived (around 82). To avoid experimental bias, donors of different ages were distributed randomly across sequencing lanes. The study analyzed two additional independent replicas of 1 million unique cDNA reads from the same blood draw for two donors, one aged 18 to 29 and one aged 80 or older. Overall results and qualifications from the work: Compared with the aged group, more naive CD4+ T cells, fewer expanded clones and increased TCR diversity were shown by the long-lived group, suggesting age selection. As age increased, observed TCR beta diversity per million T cells dropped in a roughly linear way, and a significant reduction was already evident by age 40. Total diversity estimates from one million sequenced T cells were considered lower bounds and underestimates. The percentage of naive T cells measured by flow cytometry correlated strongly with observed TCR beta diversity. The CMV infection status of donors was not known, potentially confounding age-related changes in expanded clonotypes. Bulk unsorted PBMC profiling prevented conclusive comparison of naive and antigen-experienced compartments.

CDR1 is given as SEHNR and CDR2 as FQNEAQ, both from the germline V gene (reference sequence). The CDR3 sequence holds 15 residues, the cysteine and phenylalanine included. The read is trimmed to its CDR3 DNA, 45 bases read in frame from base 1. V loses 3 bases, J loses 2 bases, and the germline ends lie 10 bases apart. Library prep was done by 5' RACE. The sample was run on an Illumina HiSeq 2500. A second PCR of roughly 7 to 11 cycles was performed with a sample-barcoded 5' primer and a J-beta primer mix. A unique molecular identifier was introduced onto each TCR beta cDNA molecule by a template-switch 5' adaptor carrying 12 random nucleotides. Each sample yielded at least 2.5 million CDR3-containing paired-end reads. First-strand cDNA was synthesized from all RNA with the Mint cDNA synthesis kit, primed by a TRBC-specific oligonucleotide. All cDNA was treated with uracil-DNA glycosylase and then went through a first 18-cycle PCR with the universal primers M1SS and BC2_uni_R. Per the source publication's procedure: For normalization, 1 million high-quality reads, each with a distinct molecular identifier, were randomly selected from each sample. Reads with shared molecular identifiers were discarded instead of being binned into consensus sequences. MiTCR, with a Q25 quality threshold and the strictest error-elimination algorithm, was used for CDR3 identification, clonotype clustering and error correction. A nonparametric unseen species model with Euler transformation was used to estimate lower-bound total TCR beta diversity. The public reads were run again by TCRdb, first through fastp at Q25 and then through MiXCR, and only productive beta chains were kept. All rows with the same CDR3 protein become a single entry with the most common DNA and genes. Here the V and J calls rest on TCRdb's processing, not on the authors' analysis. Present in this sample are more than 1.4 million distinct CDR3 sequences, approximately 38% of which were seen just once. The ten largest clones take up 7% to 9.5% of the sample.

The 39 donors, aged about 6 to 100 years, were systemically healthy Caucasian individuals from Russia. Each donor gave approximately 10 milliliters of peripheral blood, collected into EDTA-treated Vacutainer tubes. Ficoll-Paque density-gradient centrifugation was used to isolate PBMCs, with at least 6 million per sample. Trizol reagent was used to extract total RNA from the PBMCs, yielding at least 6 micrograms per sample. Naive CD45RAhigh/CD27high T cell percentages were measured by flow cytometry on a PBMC aliquot from every donor. The sequencing input was blood. The rearrangement combines TRBV7-9 with TRBJ1-4; the D gene cannot be named for sure. The origin of this receptor is a woman in her late teens or twenties in good health. The DNA reads TGTGCCAGCAGCTTCCCCGGTGCGACTAATGAAAAACTGTTTTTT. Its protein reads: CASSFPGATNEKLFF.